The rows below give T cell receptor beta chains drawn from one sample of a study of blood T cell repertoires in COVID-19. TCRdb's table, derived via immunoSEQ multiplex PCR, lists solely in-frame clones and lacks some. The sample has 200,000 to 250,000 clones, 65% to 90% seen once. The sequenced sample consisted of PBMCs or T cells enriched from blood (not recorded which). The receptors come from a woman aged 45-59 years with acute COVID-19. Each CDR3 is given with its conserved first and last residue. A D gene is named only where the DNA matches it firmly. For some rows the clone size is stated as once, few or many, or as a class when expanded; others skip it.

-,TRBV10-3,TRBD2,16,TRBJ2-5,TGTGCCATCAGTGAGTCCCTTAGCGGGAGCCAAGAGACCCAGTACTTC,CAISESLSGSQETQYF
-,TRBV20-1,-,15,TRBJ2-2,TGCAGTGCTAGTCAGGGGTCGACGAACACCGGGGAGCTGTTTTTT,CSASQGSTNTGELFF
-,TRBV11-2,-,12,TRBJ2-2,TGTGCCAGCAGTCGTTACACCGGGGAGCTGTTTTTT,CASSRYTGELFF
-,TRBV10-1,TRBD1,16,TRBJ2-7,TGCGCCAGCAGTGGGGTCCCTCGGCACAGGGGGTACGAGCAGTACTTC,CASSGVPRHRGYEQYF
-,TRBV9,-,14,TRBJ2-2,TGTGCCAGCAGCCTCCTTCTCGCGACCGGGGAGCTGTTTTTT,CASSLLLATGELFF
-,TRBV18,-,12,TRBJ2-7,TGTGCCAGCTCACCAAACAGCTACGAGCAGTACTTC,CASSPNSYEQYF
-,TRBV7-3,TRBD2,16,TRBJ2-1,TGTGCCAGCAGCCCGCGGGGTAGCGGGAGAAACAATGAGCAGTTCTTC,CASSPRGSGRNNEQFF
-,TRBV18,TRBD1,15,TRBJ1-2,TGTGCCAGCTCCGAACGGGGACAGGGGGACTATGGCTACACCTTC,CASSERGQGDYGYTF
-,TRBV14,-,13,TRBJ1-6,TGTGCCAGCAGCCAACAGTATAATTCACCCCTCCACTTT,CASSQQYNSPLHF
-,TRBV20-1,-,11,TRBJ1-2,TGCAGTGCTAGTCCGACTTTCTTGAACACCTTC,CSASPTFLNTF
-,TRBV30,-,15,TRBJ1-4,TGTGCCTGGATGTTTGCGGGCAGAGCAAATGAAAAACTGTTTTTT,CAWMFAGRANEKLFF
few,TRBV2,TRBD1,14,TRBJ1-2,TGTGCCAGCAGTTCCATAACAGGGGCCTATGGCTACACCTTC,CASSSITGAYGYTF
-,TRBV4-3,TRBD2,17,TRBJ2-3,TGCGCCAGCAGCCAAGATCTGGTTTCGAGACTAGCGGGGCCGCAGTATTTT,CASSQDLVSRLAGPQYF
-,TRBV28,TRBD2,13,TRBJ2-1,TGTGCCAGCAGTTTATCTGGAGCGGGAAGTGAGTTCTTC,CASSLSGAGSEFF
-,TRBV28,-,15,TRBJ2-2,TGTGCCAGCCACATCCTAAGAGGGCAAACCGGGGAGCTGTTTTTT,CASHILRGQTGELFF
-,TRBV14,-,17,TRBJ2-7,TGTGCCAGCAGCCAAGGTTTGGGGCGGGGACCCTACTACGAGCAGTACTTC,CASSQGLGRGPYYEQYF
-,TRBV5-1,-,15,TRBJ1-1,TGCGCCAGCAGCGCCTCGAGCAATAGGAACACTGAAGCTTTCTTT,CASSASSNRNTEAFF
-,TRBV5-1,TRBD1,15,TRBJ2-7,TGCGCCAGCAGCCCGGGGACAGGGGGCATCTACGAGCAGTACTTC,CASSPGTGGIYEQYF
-,TRBV27,TRBD1,15,TRBJ2-7,TGTGCCAGCAGGATATCCGGGACAGGGGCCGTCGAGCAGTACTTC,CASRISGTGAVEQYF
-,TRBV20-1,-,11,TRBJ1-4,TGCAGTGCTACTCAACCGCGGAAACTGTTTTTT,CSATQPRKLFF
-,TRBV7-2,-,15,TRBJ2-4,TGTGCCAGCAGCTTAGACGGGGGACGCACCAACATTCAGTACTTC,CASSLDGGRTNIQYF
few,TRBV28,TRBD2,15,TRBJ2-2,TGTGCCAGCGTAGCGGGAAGGGGGGTCACCGGGGAGCTGTTTTTT,CASVAGRGVTGELFF
-,TRBV15,-,14,TRBJ2-7,TGTGCCACCAGCGGGCGGGACGGCTACTACGAGCAGTACTTC,CATSGRDGYYEQYF
few,TRBV10-3,-,11,TRBJ2-7,TGTGCCAGCGGGAAATCCTACGAGCAGTACTTC,CASGKSYEQYF
once,TRBV19,TRBD2,18,TRBJ2-2,TGTGCCAGTAGTATATCAGCGGGGGCCTTTTCGAACACCGGGGAGCTGTTTTTT,CASSISAGAFSNTGELFF
-,TRBV7-2,-,15,TRBJ1-3,TGTGCCAGCAGCTTAGGAGCGGACTCTGGAAACACCATATATTTT,CASSLGADSGNTIYF
-,TRBV2,TRBD1,14,TRBJ1-4,TGTGCCAGCACTACCACAGGGGGTGGAGAAAAACTGTTTTTT,CASTTTGGGEKLFF
-,TRBV4-1,TRBD2,16,TRBJ2-7,TGCGCCAGCAGCCAAATAAGCGGGAGACCCCCCTACGAGCAGTACTTC,CASSQISGRPPYEQYF
-,TRBV5-1,-,16,TRBJ1-4,TGCGCCAGCACCGTTGGGCTGTGGGCAACTAATGAAAAACTGTTTTTT,CASTVGLWATNEKLFF
-,TRBV7-8,-,14,TRBJ2-7,TGTGCCAGCAGCTCCGCTTTCCGGGACTACGAGCAGTACTTC,CASSSAFRDYEQYF
once,TRBV6-5,TRBD1,15,TRBJ2-7,TGTGCCAGCAGCAACCGGGACAGGGATAAGCACGAGCAGTACTTC,CASSNRDRDKHEQYF
once,TRBV18,TRBD1,15,TRBJ2-1,TGTGCCAGCTCACAAAGGACCCAGGGGGCAAATGAGCAGTTCTTC,CASSQRTQGANEQFF
-,TRBV3-1/TRBV3-2,TRBD1,16,TRBJ1-2,TGTGCCAGCAGCCAATATCACAGGGGTATCGACTATGGCTACACCTTC,CASSQYHRGIDYGYTF
-,TRBV6-4,TRBD2,19,TRBJ2-5,TGTGCCAGCAGTGACTCGATTGTCCTAGCGGGGGGGGCGGAAGAGACCCAGTACTTC,CASSDSIVLAGGAEETQYF
-,TRBV12-2,-,18,TRBJ2-1,TGTGCAAGTCGCTTAGGGGAAGTACAGGGGAGCGAGAGGGATGAGCAGTTCTTC,CASRLGEVQGSERDEQFF
-,TRBV27,TRBD1,14,TRBJ2-7,TGTGCCAGCAGTTTGGGACAGGGTATATACGAGCAGTACTTC,CASSLGQGIYEQYF
-,TRBV5-6,TRBD1,15,TRBJ2-1,TGTGCCAGCAACACGTCCCGGGACAGTTACAATGAGCAGTTCTTC,CASNTSRDSYNEQFF
-,TRBV5-1,TRBD2,18,TRBJ2-7,TGCGCCAGCAGCTTGGCGGCTAGCGGGAGGGGTAGCTCCTACGAGCAGTACTTC,CASSLAASGRGSSYEQYF
-,TRBV7-9,-,17,TRBJ2-3,TGTGCCAGCAGCCGTAGCTTGACTAGAACTTTCACAGATACGCAGTATTTT,CASSRSLTRTFTDTQYF
-,TRBV18,-,12,TRBJ2-2,TGTGCCAGCTCACCCTCCACCGGGGAGCTGTTTTTT,CASSPSTGELFF
few,TRBV5-6,-,12,TRBJ1-2,TGTGCCAGCAGCTTTCGCCAGGGAGGCTACACCTTC,CASSFRQGGYTF
-,TRBV19,-,16,TRBJ2-5,TGTGCCAGTAGTATAGGCACAGGGTTGTACCAAGAGACCCAGTACTTC,CASSIGTGLYQETQYF
once,TRBV9,TRBD1,14,TRBJ1-5,TGTGCCAGCAGCGTCGGGACAGGTAATCAGCCCCAGCATTTT,CASSVGTGNQPQHF
once,TRBV6-5,-,12,TRBJ2-7,TGTGCCAGCAGTTACTCTAGCGGCGAGCAGTACTTC,CASSYSSGEQYF